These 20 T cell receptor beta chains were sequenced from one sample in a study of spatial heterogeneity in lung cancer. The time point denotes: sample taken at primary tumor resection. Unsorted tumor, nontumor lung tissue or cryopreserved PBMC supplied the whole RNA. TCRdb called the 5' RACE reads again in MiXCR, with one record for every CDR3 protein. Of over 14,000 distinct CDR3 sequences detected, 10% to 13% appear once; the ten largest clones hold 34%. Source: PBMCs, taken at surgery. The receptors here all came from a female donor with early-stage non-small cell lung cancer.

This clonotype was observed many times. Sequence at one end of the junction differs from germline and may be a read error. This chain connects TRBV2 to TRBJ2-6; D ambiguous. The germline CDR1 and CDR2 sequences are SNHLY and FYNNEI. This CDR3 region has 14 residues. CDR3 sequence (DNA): TGTGCCAGCAGGGAAGTCTCTGGGGCCAACGTCCTGACTTTC. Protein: CASREVSGANVLTF.

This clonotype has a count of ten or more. The CDR3 loop reads CARPPKGEGEASYGYTF. The CDR3 DNA reads as TGTGCCAGACCACCTAAGGGGGAAGGGGAAGCGAGCTATGGCTACACCTTC. The chain employs TRBV27 and TRBJ1-2; the D gene is possibly TRBD1 (6 bases). V lost 9 bases and J lost 4, with 27 bases in between. Germline V gene sequence: CDR1 MNHEY, CDR2 SMNVEV (reference sequence). The CDR3 sequence is 17 residues long.

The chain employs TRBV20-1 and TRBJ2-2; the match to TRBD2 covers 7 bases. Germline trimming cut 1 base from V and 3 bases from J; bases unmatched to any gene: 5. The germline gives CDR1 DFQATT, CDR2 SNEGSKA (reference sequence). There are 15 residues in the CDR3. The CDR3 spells CSARAGLGYTGELFF. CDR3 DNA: TGCAGTGCTAGAGCTGGACTAGGCTACACCGGGGAGCTGTTTTTT.

The CDR3 DNA reads TGTGCCATCGGGACAGGGAATGAGCAGTTCTTC. This sequence encodes CAIGTGNEQFF. V is TRBV10-3 and J is TRBJ2-1, with 9 nucleotides matching TRBD1. CDR1 ENHRY and CDR2 SYGVKD come from the germline V gene. The CDR3 loop spans 11 amino acids. Trimming at V came to 8 bases and at J to 7 bases, leaving 0 bases not matched to a gene.

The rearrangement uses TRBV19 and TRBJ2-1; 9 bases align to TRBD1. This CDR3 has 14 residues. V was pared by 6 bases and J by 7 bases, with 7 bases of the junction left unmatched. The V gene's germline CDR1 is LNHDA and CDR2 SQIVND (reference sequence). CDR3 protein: CASRRTGAGNEQFF. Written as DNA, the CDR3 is TGTGCCAGTAGGCGGACAGGGGCAGGAAATGAGCAGTTCTTC.

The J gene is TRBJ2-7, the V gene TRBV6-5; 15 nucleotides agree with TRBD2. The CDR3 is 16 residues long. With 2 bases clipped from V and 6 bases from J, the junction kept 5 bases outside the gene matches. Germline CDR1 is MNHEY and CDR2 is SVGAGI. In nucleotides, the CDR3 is TGTGCCAGCAGTTACGGACTAGCGGGGGGGCAACGCGAGCAGTACTTC. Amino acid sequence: CASSYGLAGGQREQYF.

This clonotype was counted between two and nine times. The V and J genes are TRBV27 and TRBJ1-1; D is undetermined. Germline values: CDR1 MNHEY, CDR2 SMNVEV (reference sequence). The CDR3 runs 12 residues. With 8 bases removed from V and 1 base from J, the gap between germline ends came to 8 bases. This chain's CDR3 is CASPAPNTEAFF. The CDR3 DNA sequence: TGTGCCAGCCCTGCTCCGAACACTGAAGCTTTCTTT.

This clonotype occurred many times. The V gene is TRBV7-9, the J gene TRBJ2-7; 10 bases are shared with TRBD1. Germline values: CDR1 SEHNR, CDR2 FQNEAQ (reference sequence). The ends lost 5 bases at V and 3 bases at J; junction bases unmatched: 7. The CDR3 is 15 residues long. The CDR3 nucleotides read TGTGCCAGCAGCCCCCTTGGGACAGGGGTCTACGAGCAGTACTTC. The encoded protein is CASSPLGTGVYEQYF.

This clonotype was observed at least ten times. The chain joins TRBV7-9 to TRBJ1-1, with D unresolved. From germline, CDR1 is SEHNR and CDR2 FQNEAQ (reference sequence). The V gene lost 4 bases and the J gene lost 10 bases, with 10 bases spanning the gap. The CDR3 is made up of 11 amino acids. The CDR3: CASSSQERAFF. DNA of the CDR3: TGTGCCAGCAGCTCTCAGGAGAGAGCTTTCTTT.

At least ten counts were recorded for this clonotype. The CDR3 DNA reads as TGTGCCAGCAGCCGGGACGGAAGCAATCAGCCCCAGCATTTT. It yields the protein CASSRDGSNQPQHF. V usage is TRBV6-6 and J usage is TRBJ1-5, with D perhaps TRBD1 (5 bases). The CDR3 extends over 14 amino acids. The V gene lost 6 bases and the J gene lost 1 base, with 10 bases spanning the gap. Germline CDR1 reads MNHNY; CDR2 reads SVGAGI (reference sequence).

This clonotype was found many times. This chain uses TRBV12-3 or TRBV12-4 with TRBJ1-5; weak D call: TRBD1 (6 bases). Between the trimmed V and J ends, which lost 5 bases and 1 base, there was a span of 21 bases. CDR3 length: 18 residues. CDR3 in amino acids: CASSPETQGRTSNQPQHF. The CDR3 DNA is TGTGCCAGCAGTCCGGAAACACAGGGAAGGACGAGCAATCAGCCCCAGCATTTT.

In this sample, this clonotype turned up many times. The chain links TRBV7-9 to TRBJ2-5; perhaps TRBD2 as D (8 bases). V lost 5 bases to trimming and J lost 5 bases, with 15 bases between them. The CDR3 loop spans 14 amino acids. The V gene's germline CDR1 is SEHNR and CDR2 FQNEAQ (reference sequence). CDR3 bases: TGTGCCAGCAGCCGACAGGGCGGGGGGGAGACCCAGTACTTC. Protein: CASSRQGGGETQYF.

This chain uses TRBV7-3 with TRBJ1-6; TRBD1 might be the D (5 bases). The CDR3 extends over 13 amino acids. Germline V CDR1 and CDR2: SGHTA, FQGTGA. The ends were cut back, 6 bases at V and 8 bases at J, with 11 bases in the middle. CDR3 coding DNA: TGTGCCAGCAGACAGGACTTATATTCACCCCTCCACTTT. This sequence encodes CASRQDLYSPLHF.

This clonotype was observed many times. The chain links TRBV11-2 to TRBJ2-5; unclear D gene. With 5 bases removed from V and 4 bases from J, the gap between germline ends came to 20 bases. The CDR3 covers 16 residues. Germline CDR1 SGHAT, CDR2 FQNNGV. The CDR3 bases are TGTGCCAGCAGCCTTAACAAGGGCGCCGGTGGAGAGACCCAGTACTTC. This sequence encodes CASSLNKGAGGETQYF.

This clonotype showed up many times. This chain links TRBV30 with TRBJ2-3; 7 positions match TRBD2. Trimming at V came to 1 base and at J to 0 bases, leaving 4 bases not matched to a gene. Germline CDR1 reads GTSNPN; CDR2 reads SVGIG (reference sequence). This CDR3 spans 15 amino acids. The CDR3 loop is CAWSGGRGSTDTQYF. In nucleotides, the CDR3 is TGTGCCTGGAGTGGTGGGCGGGGGAGCACAGATACGCAGTATTTT.

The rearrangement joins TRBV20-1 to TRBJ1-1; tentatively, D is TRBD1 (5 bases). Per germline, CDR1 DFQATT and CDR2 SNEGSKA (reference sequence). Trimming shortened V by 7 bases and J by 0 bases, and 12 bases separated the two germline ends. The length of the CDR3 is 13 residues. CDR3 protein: CSGGAAVNTEAFF. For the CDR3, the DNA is TGCAGTGGAGGGGCGGCGGTGAACACTGAAGCTTTCTTT.

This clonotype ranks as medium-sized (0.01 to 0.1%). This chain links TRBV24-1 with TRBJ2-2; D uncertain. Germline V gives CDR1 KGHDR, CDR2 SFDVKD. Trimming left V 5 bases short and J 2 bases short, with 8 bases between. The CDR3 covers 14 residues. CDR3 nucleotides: TGTGCCACCAGTGGTTATCCAAACACCGGGGAGCTGTTTTTT. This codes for CATSGYPNTGELFF.

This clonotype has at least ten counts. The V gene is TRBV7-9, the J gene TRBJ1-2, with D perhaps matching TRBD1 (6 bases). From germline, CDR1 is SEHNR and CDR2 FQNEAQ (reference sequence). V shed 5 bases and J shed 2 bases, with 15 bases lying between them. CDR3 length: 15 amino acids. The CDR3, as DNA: TGTGCCAGCAGCCTCCAAGGGACATCGAACTATGGCTACACCTTC. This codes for CASSLQGTSNYGYTF.

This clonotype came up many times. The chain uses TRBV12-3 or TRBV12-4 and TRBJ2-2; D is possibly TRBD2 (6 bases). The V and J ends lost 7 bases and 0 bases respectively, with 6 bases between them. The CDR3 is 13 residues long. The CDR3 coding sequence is TGTGCCAGCACGGGGGCGAACACCGGGGAGCTGTTTTTT. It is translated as CASTGANTGELFF.

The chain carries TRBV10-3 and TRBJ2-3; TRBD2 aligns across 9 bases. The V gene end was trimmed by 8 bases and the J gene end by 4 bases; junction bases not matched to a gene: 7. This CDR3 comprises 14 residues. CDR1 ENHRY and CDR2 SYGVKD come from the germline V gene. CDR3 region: CAIGGSGGADTQYF. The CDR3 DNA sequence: TGTGCCATCGGCGGTAGCGGGGGAGCAGATACGCAGTATTTT.